The 17 T cell receptor beta chains below all came from one sample that was sequenced in a study of T-cell reconstitution after alpha-beta-depleted transplantation in children (dated by TCRdb to the mid-2010s). Library prep was done by PCR. TCRdb shows the sequencer as Illumina HiSeq 2500. To normalize quantification of the TCRbeta repertoire, the TCR libraries were built with molecular barcoding that relied on unique molecular identifiers. TCRdb's own reprocessing of the public reads used fastp at Q25 and MiXCR and kept productive beta chains. Every CDR3 protein is listed once, alongside the most common genes and DNA of its rows. The sample data list 480,000 or so distinct CDR3 sequences, and more than 9% of these were observed just once. The ten largest clonotypes hold around 2% of the sample. Explained via the paper, the treatment or condition label denotes: allogeneic hematopoietic cell transplantation with graft depleted of TCRalphabeta T cells and CD19 B cells.

The sample was PBMCs, taken before TCRalphabeta/CD19-depleted stem cell transplant. These TCRs come from a child younger than 10 with inherited bone marrow failure, due to receive a stem cell transplant.

This clonotype was observed many times. V gene TRBV30 combines with J gene TRBJ2-2; 7 nucleotides line up with TRBD1. Germline-derived CDR1 and CDR2 are GTSNPN and SVGIG (reference sequence). The length of the CDR3 is 13 residues. The V gene end was trimmed by 1 base and the J gene end by 7 bases; junction bases not matched to a gene: 3. CDR3 residues: CAWSDRGDGELFF. Here the CDR3 DNA reads TGTGCCTGGAGTGACAGGGGAGACGGGGAGCTGTTTTTT.

The genes are TRBV5-4 and TRBJ2-3, with 12 bases that match TRBD2. Germline CDR1 and CDR2: SGHNT and YYREEE (reference sequence). The CDR3 length is 18 residues. The ends lost 0 bases at V and 3 bases at J; junction bases unmatched: 8. CDR3 sequence (DNA): TGTGCCAGCAGCTTGGCCGAACTCCTAGCGGGAGGGACAGATACGCAGTATTTT. Its translation: CASSLAELLAGGTDTQYF.

This clonotype was found many times. J is TRBJ2-5 and V is TRBV7-9, with unresolved D. Trimming removed 5 bases at V and 1 base at J, with 8 bases between. Germline CDR1 is SEHNR and CDR2 is FQNEAQ (reference sequence). The CDR3 has 13 residues. CDR3 nucleotide sequence: TGTGCCAGCAGCCAAGAGGTCCAAGAGACCCAGTACTTC. Residues: CASSQEVQETQYF.

As concerns this clonotype: With a much larger clone just one base away, this may be a read error. The chain uses TRBV7-2 and TRBJ2-7; TRBD2 is a possible D gene (5 bases). This CDR3 region has 14 residues. From germline, CDR1 is SGHTA and CDR2 FQGNSA. CDR3 sequence reads: CASSRDGLVYELYF. The CDR3 nucleotides are TGTGCCAGCAGCCGGGATGGATTAGTCTACGAGCTGTACTTC.

This clonotype has only a few counts. The chain joins TRBV2 to TRBJ2-7; maybe TRBD2 (5 bases). V dropped 8 bases and J dropped 6 bases, with 20 bases sitting between them. Germline-derived CDR1 and CDR2 are SNHLY and FYNNEI. This CDR3 contains 14 residues. The CDR3 DNA follows: TGTGCCAGCTTGCGGGCACCCCGCGGTGGCGAGCAGTACTTC. Protein product: CASLRAPRGGEQYF.

This clonotype was observed many times. The V call is TRBV7-9, the J call TRBJ2-7, with no clear D. Deletions cut 1 base from V and 11 bases from J, with 12 bases between. CDR3 size: 12 residues. Germline V gene sequence: CDR1 SEHNR, CDR2 FQNEAQ (reference sequence). CDR3 sequence: CASSLVGVIEYF. CDR3 sequence (DNA): TGTGCCAGCAGCTTAGTTGGGGTAATTGAGTACTTC.

This clonotype has at least ten counts. The V call is TRBV29-1, the J call TRBJ2-7; the D gene is possibly TRBD1 (9 bases). Trimming took 6 bases from V and 4 from J, leaving 16 bases between them. The CDR3 totals 13 residues. Germline lookup yields CDR1 SQVTM and CDR2 ANQGSEA. The CDR3 loop reads CSVAGGQGYEQYF. CDR3 DNA: TGCAGCGTCGCGGGGGGACAGGGTTACGAGCAGTACTTC.

This clonotype was recorded many times. The CDR3 loop reads CASMRTSPPDTQYF. Here the CDR3 DNA reads TGTGCCAGCATGAGGACTAGCCCCCCAGATACGCAGTATTTT. The chain joins TRBV6-1 to TRBJ2-3; 8 bases agree with TRBD2. The length of the CDR3 is 14 residues. Per germline, CDR1 MNHNS and CDR2 SASEGT. Trimming removed 7 bases from V and 4 bases from J; junction bases left unmatched: 7.

This clonotype was seen at least ten times. This chain joins TRBV19 and TRBJ2-7, with 12 bases lining up with TRBD2. V was clipped by 4 bases and J by 0 bases; unmatched bases: 7. The CDR3 contains 17 residues. CDR1 and CDR2 (germline): LNHDA, SQIVND (reference sequence). CDR3 sequence: CASSKLPLAGGSYEQYF. The CDR3 nucleotides are TGTGCCAGTAGTAAGCTCCCACTAGCGGGAGGCTCCTACGAGCAGTACTTC.

This clonotype was detected ten times or more. The J gene is TRBJ2-7, the V gene TRBV12-3 or TRBV12-4; no definite D call. V shed 1 base and J shed 0 bases, with 10 bases lying between them. The CDR3 is 15 amino acids. In DNA, the CDR3 is TGTGCCAGCAGTTTAGAACACACCGACTCCTACGAGCAGTACTTC. Amino acids: CASSLEHTDSYEQYF.

The chain links TRBV20-1 to TRBJ2-3; D gene uncertain. Germline lookup yields CDR1 DFQATT and CDR2 SNEGSKA (reference sequence). The V gene lost 5 bases and the J gene lost 2 bases, with 14 bases spanning the gap. The length of the CDR3 is 14 residues. CDR3 sequence reads: CSASQGSFTDTQYF. The CDR3 DNA is TGCAGTGCTTCCCAAGGGTCGTTCACAGATACGCAGTATTTT.

This clonotype was recorded at least ten times. The V call is TRBV7-9, the J call TRBJ1-6; D is perhaps TRBD1 (5 bases). V dropped 5 bases and J dropped 10 bases, with 12 bases sitting between them. Germline V gives CDR1 SEHNR, CDR2 FQNEAQ (reference sequence). The CDR3 totals 13 residues. The CDR3 sequence is CASSKDTRSPLHF. The CDR3 DNA reads as TGTGCCAGCAGCAAGGACACTCGGTCACCCCTCCACTTT. The full variable domain, its missing parts supplied by reference TRBV7-9 and TRBJ1-6, is DTGVSQNPRHKITKRGQNVTFRCDPISEHNRLYWYRQTLGQGPEFLTYFQNEAQLEKSRLLSDRFSAERPKGSFSTLEIQRTEQGDSAMYLCASSKDTRSPLHFGNGTRLTVT.

This clonotype was seen a handful of times. This sequence joins TRBV5-5 and TRBJ1-5; no firm D call. CDR1 is SGHKS, CDR2 YYEKEE, per germline (reference sequence). V dropped 0 bases and J dropped 10 bases, with 23 bases sitting between them. The CDR3 sequence is 17 residues long. This chain's CDR3 is CASSLVYDPSGMSPQHF. The CDR3 DNA reads TGTGCCAGCAGCTTGGTATACGATCCGAGTGGGATGAGTCCCCAGCATTTT.

This clonotype was recorded at least ten times. This chain joins TRBV5-1 and TRBJ1-4, with TRBD1 identical over 8 bases. The CDR3 has 16 amino acids. Germline V gene data show CDR1 as SGHRS and CDR2 as YFSETQ. The J segment lost 2 bases and the V segment lost 4 bases, leaving 7 bases of the junction unmatched. CDR3 sequence: CASSPQGAHTNEKLFF. CDR3 in DNA: TGCGCCAGCAGCCCGCAGGGGGCGCATACTAATGAAAAACTGTTTTTT. The full variable domain, rest sourced from reference TRBV5-1 and TRBJ1-4, is KAGVTQTPRYLIKTRGQQVTLSCSPISGHRSVSWYQQTPGQGLQFLFEYFSETQRNKGNFPGRFSGRQFSNSRSEMNVSTLELGDSALYLCASSPQGAHTNEKLFFGSGTQLSVL.

This clonotype was counted at least ten times. The CDR3 spells CSVEVKLAGVRAYEQYF. CDR3 nucleotide sequence: TGCAGCGTTGAAGTGAAACTAGCGGGAGTACGGGCCTACGAGCAGTACTTC. This sequence joins TRBV29-1 and TRBJ2-7; 11 bases are a match to TRBD2. This CDR3 has 17 amino acids. With 1 base clipped from V and 2 bases from J, the junction kept 10 bases outside the gene matches. Germline lookup yields CDR1 SQVTM and CDR2 ANQGSEA.

This clonotype was observed at least ten times. The V call is TRBV4-1, the J call TRBJ2-4; 8 bases align to TRBD1. The V gene's germline CDR1 is MGHRA and CDR2 YSYEKL. The CDR3 consists of 14 residues. V gave up 4 bases and J gave up 11 bases; unmatched junction bases: 10. The CDR3 nucleotides read TGCGCCAGCAGCCGACGGACAGGGCAGGGATTTCAGTACTTC. Protein: CASSRRTGQGFQYF.

This clonotype has a count of ten or more. This chain connects TRBV10-2 to TRBJ1-2; D is unclear. V was trimmed by 7 bases and J by 8 bases, leaving 14 bases between them. Germline assignment: CDR1 WSHSY and CDR2 SAAADI. The CDR3 contains 12 residues. The CDR3: CASNTGGSGYTF. The CDR3 DNA follows: TGCGCCAGCAATACGGGCGGAAGCGGCTACACCTTC.